These T cell receptor beta chains were read from a single sample in a study of blood T cell repertoires in COVID-19. Profiling relied on immunoSEQ multiplex PCR, and the TCRdb table lists in-frame clones only, not all of them. Among approximately 150,000 clones listed, more than 70% were seen once. The sequenced sample consisted of peripheral blood. The receptors were gathered from a woman aged 70-85 years who had recovered from COVID-19. CDR3s include the opening cysteine and the closing phenylalanine or tryptophan. A D gene is named only where the DNA matches it firmly. Some rows have no size entry. The others give once, few or many, or a class for an expanded clone.

TRBD2	medium-sized	TRBV10-1	TRBJ2-5	TGCGCCAGCGTGCTAGCGGGAGTGGGGCAAGAGACCCAGTACTTC	CASVLAGVGQETQYF
NA	NA	TRBV7-9	TRBJ1-6	TGTGCCAGCAGCTTAGCGCCGAGGGGGTATAATTCACCCCTCCACTTT	CASSLAPRGYNSPLHF
TRBD2	NA	TRBV19	TRBJ2-1	TGTGCCAGTAGTATGTGGGCGGGAGGGGGGAATGAGCAGTTCTTC	CASSMWAGGGNEQFF
TRBD2	once	TRBV4-1	TRBJ2-1	TGCGCCAGCAGCCAAGTTTCAGGACTAGCGGGAGTTGAGCAGTTCTTC	CASSQVSGLAGVEQFF
TRBD1	NA	TRBV18	TRBJ2-7	TGTGCCAGCTCACTGCAGGGACAGGGGGCCGGCGAGCAGTACTTC	CASSLQGQGAGEQYF
TRBD1	many	TRBV28	TRBJ1-2	TGTGCCAACCAACCGGGGGGGACAGCCGGCGGCTATGGCTACACCTTC	CANQPGGTAGGYGYTF
NA	NA	TRBV6-5	TRBJ1-2	TGTGCCAGCAGTTACTCGGGGGAGGGTGGGGTTTATGGCTACACCTTC	CASSYSGEGGVYGYTF
TRBD1	NA	TRBV7-3	TRBJ2-3	TGTGCCAGCAGCCTAAGCCGGGACAGGGCAGATACGCAGTATTTT	CASSLSRDRADTQYF
TRBD1	NA	TRBV4-3	TRBJ1-4	TGCGCCAGCAGCTGGGACAGGGGGGCTGAAAAACTGTTTTTT	CASSWDRGAEKLFF
TRBD1	NA	TRBV10-3	TRBJ2-3	TGTGCCATCAGGAGTGACAGGGGGTCCGATACGCAGTATTTT	CAIRSDRGSDTQYF
TRBD1	NA	TRBV6-6	TRBJ1-6	TGTGCCAGCACCACCGGGACAGGGTATTCACCCCTCCACTTT	CASTTGTGYSPLHF
NA	NA	TRBV7-2	TRBJ1-6	TGTGCCAGCAGCTTAGCGGCACCGGGGATGCGACTCTCACCCCTCCACTTT	CASSLAAPGMRLSPLHF
NA	NA	TRBV24-1	TRBJ2-1	TGTGCCACCGGGGGTCCCGGGGGAAACAATGAGCAGTTCTTC	CATGGPGGNNEQFF
NA	NA	TRBV5-5	TRBJ1-4	TGTGCCAGCAGCTTCGAGGTTCCAGGGGCTAATGAAAAACTGTTTTTT	CASSFEVPGANEKLFF
TRBD2	NA	TRBV6-2/TRBV6-3	TRBJ2-1	TGTGCCAGCAGTTACGCGGGGGGAAACTACAATGAGCAGTTCTTC	CASSYAGGNYNEQFF
NA	NA	TRBV11-2	TRBJ2-7	TGTGCCAGCAGCCGGGACACCTTCTACTCCTACGAGCAGTACTTC	CASSRDTFYSYEQYF
TRBD2	NA	TRBV9	TRBJ2-7	TGTGCCAGCAGCGTAGGGAGCGGGGGGGCGAACGAGCAGTACTTC	CASSVGSGGANEQYF
TRBD2	NA	TRBV4-2	TRBJ2-5	TGTGCCAGCAGCCCCGGGACTAGCGGACAAGAGACCCAGTACTTC	CASSPGTSGQETQYF
NA	NA	TRBV9	TRBJ2-7	TGTGCCAGCACCCCTGGGGGAGGTCCGTCCCACGAGCAGTACTTC	CASTPGGGPSHEQYF
TRBD1	NA	TRBV5-1	TRBJ2-7	TGCGCCAGCAGCCGGAACAGGGGTGACGAGCAGTACTTC	CASSRNRGDEQYF
TRBD1	NA	TRBV25-1	TRBJ2-7	TGTGCCAGCAGACCGGGACAGGGGTCCTACGAGCAGTACTTC	CASRPGQGSYEQYF
NA	many	TRBV7-2	TRBJ1-1	TGTGCCAGCAGCTTAGGCGGGGACCCAACCTGGGGCACTGAAGCTTTCTTT	CASSLGGDPTWGTEAFF
NA	NA	TRBV6-6	TRBJ1-6	TGTGCCAGCAGTTACGCGGGGGCTGGTAATTCACCCCTCCACTTT	CASSYAGAGNSPLHF
NA	NA	TRBV21-1	TRBJ2-5	TGTGCCAGCAGCAAATACCAGCGAGGTAGCGGGAGAGGTGAGACCCAGTACTTC	CASSKYQRGSGRGETQYF
NA	once	TRBV5-4	TRBJ2-7	TGTGCCAGCAGCTTGGACAGGGAGGGGGGCTCCTACGAGCAGTACTTC	CASSLDREGGSYEQYF
NA	NA	TRBV12-3/TRBV12-4	TRBJ1-1	TGTGCCAGCAGTTTGGCCGCGAACACTGAAGCTTTCTTT	CASSLAANTEAFF
NA	NA	TRBV6-5	TRBJ1-2	TGTGCCAGCAGTCTCCTCCAGGGATCTAACTATGGCTACACCTTC	CASSLLQGSNYGYTF
NA	NA	TRBV7-3	TRBJ2-1	TGTGCCAGCAGCTTATCCCCTCGTTGGGACACCAAACACAATGAGCAGTTCTTC	CASSLSPRWDTKHNEQFF
NA	once	TRBV5-1	TRBJ2-3	TGCGCCAGCAGCTTTGGGGCCCGACGGGGGGCCGAAGATACGCAGTATTTT	CASSFGARRGAEDTQYF
NA	NA	TRBV29-1	TRBJ2-2	TGCAGCGTTGATGGCCAGGGTGGCACCGGGGAGCTGTTTTTT	CSVDGQGGTGELFF
NA	NA	TRBV5-1	TRBJ1-1	TGCGCCAGCAGCTTCGACGGCGGGAACACTGAAGCTTTCTTT	CASSFDGGNTEAFF
TRBD1	once	TRBV6-5	TRBJ1-2	TGTGCCAGCAGTTACTCCGGGACAGGGGGCTATGGCTACACCTTC	CASSYSGTGGYGYTF
NA	NA	TRBV30	TRBJ2-1	TGTGCCTGGAGTGTAAAAGGGGCCGGCGCGCCGGATGAGCAGTTCTTC	CAWSVKGAGAPDEQFF
NA	NA	TRBV7-9	TRBJ2-5	TGTGCCAGCAGCCCCTGGTTGGCGGGGGCCGAAGAGACCCAGTACTTC	CASSPWLAGAEETQYF
NA	NA	TRBV28	TRBJ1-2	TGTGCCAGCAGCAACCAAGACCTGACAGAGCGCACCTTC	CASSNQDLTERTF
NA	NA	TRBV14	TRBJ1-1	TGTGCCAGCAGCCAGACCGGGACACACCTAAACACTGAAGCTTTCTTT	CASSQTGTHLNTEAFF
TRBD2	NA	TRBV2	TRBJ2-3	TGTGCCAGCAGTGAAGCGGAACCGGGACTAGCGGAGCCCCCTCCCACAGATACGCAGTATTTT	CASSEAEPGLAEPPPTDTQYF
TRBD1	NA	TRBV2	TRBJ2-7	TGTGCCAGCAGTGATGGGACAGGGAGCTACGAGCAGTACTTC	CASSDGTGSYEQYF
NA	NA	TRBV6-2/TRBV6-3	TRBJ2-3	TGTGCCAGCAACCCCCGCGGGTACGACGCGGATACGCATTATTTT	CASNPRGYDADTHYF
NA	NA	TRBV3-1/TRBV3-2	TRBJ2-1	TGTGCCAGCAGCCATGGGGCTACCTACAATGAGCAGTTCTTC	CASSHGATYNEQFF
TRBD2	NA	TRBV5-1	TRBJ2-1	TGCGCCAGCAGACTCGGCGGGAGTGCACATGAGCAGTTCTTC	CASRLGGSAHEQFF
NA	once	TRBV12-3/TRBV12-4	TRBJ1-6	TGTGCCAGCAGTTTCCGCGCCGTTGAACCCCTCCACTTT	CASSFRAVEPLHF
TRBD1	NA	TRBV5-1	TRBJ2-7	TGCGCCAGCAGCTTGGGGGACAGATACTCCTACGAGCAGTACTTC	CASSLGDRYSYEQYF
TRBD1	NA	TRBV7-9	TRBJ1-2	TGTGCCAGCAGCCCAGCGGCGACAGGGGGCTTGGGCTACACCTTC	CASSPAATGGLGYTF
TRBD1	NA	TRBV10-1	TRBJ2-2	TGCGCCAGCAGTGGTCTACCTGGGACAGGGGGACCGAACACCGGGGAGCTGTTTTTT	CASSGLPGTGGPNTGELFF
TRBD2	NA	TRBV4-1	TRBJ2-5	TGCGCCAGCGGTAGCGGGACCCCAGAGCCAGAGACCCAGTACTTC	CASGSGTPEPETQYF
TRBD2	once	TRBV9	TRBJ2-3	TGTGCCAGCAGCGTAGGGGGGACTAGCGGGGGTCGTCCCCCGTATTTT	CASSVGGTSGGRPPYF
TRBD1	few	TRBV2	TRBJ2-7	TGTGCCAGCAGTGGGGGGACAGCCCCCTACGAGCAGTACTTC	CASSGGTAPYEQYF
NA	NA	TRBV18	TRBJ2-7	TGTGCCAGCTCACCTGGGACTTCCCCCTCCTACGAGCAGTACTTC	CASSPGTSPSYEQYF